The 8 T cell receptor beta chains below were found in one sample sequenced in a study of spatial heterogeneity in lung cancer. The time point: sample taken at primary tumor resection. TCRdb re-called the 5' RACE reads through MiXCR, storing one row per CDR3 protein. The table includes roughly 79,000 distinct CDR3 sequences, 8% detected once. Here the sequenced sample was PBMCs, taken at surgery. These receptors originate from a male donor with early-stage non-small cell lung cancer.

The chain couples TRBV19 to TRBJ2-1, with D tentatively TRBD1 (5 bases). The CDR3 contains 13 residues. The V end was cut by 3 bases, the J end by 6 bases, with 9 bases between. Per the germline V gene, CDR1 is LNHDA and CDR2 is SQIVND (reference sequence). The CDR3 DNA reads as TGTGCCAGTAGTATTATAGGGGTCAATGAGCAGTTCTTC. As protein: CASSIIGVNEQFF.

The V and J genes are TRBV20-1 and TRBJ1-4, with TRBD1 matching over 7 bases. CDR1 DFQATT and CDR2 SNEGSKA come from the germline V gene (reference sequence). This CDR3 contains 15 residues. Losses at the gene ends were 1 base for V and 8 bases for J; bases not matched to a gene: 10. The CDR3 spells CSARAEQGIREKLFF. DNA for the CDR3: TGCAGTGCTAGAGCCGAACAGGGGATCAGGGAAAAACTGTTTTTT.

There are many counts of this clonotype. The V gene is TRBV11-3, the J gene TRBJ1-1; D perhaps matches TRBD1 (5 bases). V was shortened by 5 bases and J by 1 base, with 11 bases between the two germline ends. The CDR3 totals 14 residues. CDR1 and CDR2 (germline): SGHNT, YENEEA. CDR3 sequence (DNA): TGTGCCAGCAGCCTGATGGGGGAGAACACTGAAGCTTTCTTT. It yields the protein CASSLMGENTEAFF.

This clonotype was counted at least ten times. The chain employs TRBV4-1 and TRBJ2-1; D is undetermined. This CDR3 is built from 12 residues. Germline CDR1 and CDR2: MGHRA and YSYEKL. V lost 0 bases to trimming and J lost 15 bases, with 12 bases between them. This CDR3 reads CASSQDTPERFF. For the CDR3, the DNA is TGCGCCAGCAGCCAAGATACGCCCGAACGGTTCTTC.

This clonotype occurred a few times. DNA for the CDR3: TGCGCCAGCAGCTTGCAATCTTTAGGGTCTAATTCACCCCTCCACTTT. Translated: CASSLQSLGSNSPLHF. This chain uses TRBV5-1 with TRBJ1-6; D uncertain. CDR1 is SGHRS and CDR2 is YFSETQ in the germline V gene. The CDR3 runs to 16 residues. Trimming took off 1 base at V and 6 bases at J, with 14 bases between the two ends.

The chain links TRBV20-1 to TRBJ1-3, with D possibly matching TRBD1 (5 bases). V lost 0 bases, J lost 0 bases, and 12 bases lay in between. The CDR3 runs to 16 residues. Germline CDR1 is DFQATT and CDR2 is SNEGSKA (reference sequence). CDR3 DNA: TGCAGTGCTAGAGATCGGGCAGGGAGCTCTGGAAACACCATATATTTT. It encodes CSARDRAGSSGNTIYF.

The CDR3 DNA follows: TGTGCCAGCAGCGCGGGACGGCGCAATCAGCCCCAGCATTTT. Its translation: CASSAGRRNQPQHF. The V gene is TRBV7-2, the J gene TRBJ1-5, with D perhaps matching TRBD1 (5 bases). From germline, CDR1 is SGHTA and CDR2 FQGNSA. V gave up 5 bases and J gave up 2 bases, with 10 bases separating them. There are 14 residues in the CDR3.

There are many counts of this clonotype. The genes are TRBV5-1 and TRBJ2-2; a weak D match, TRBD1 (6 bases). CDR3 length equals 17 residues. V lost 0 bases to trimming and J lost 1 base, with 13 bases between them. Germline values: CDR1 SGHRS, CDR2 YFSETQ. The CDR3: CASSLVQGHMNTGELFF. CDR3 sequence (DNA): TGCGCCAGCAGCTTGGTCCAGGGACATATGAACACCGGGGAGCTGTTTTTT. Full variable domain (rest looked up from reference TRBV5-1 and TRBJ2-2): KAGVTQTPRYLIKTRGQQVTLSCSPISGHRSVSWYQQTPGQGLQFLFEYFSETQRNKGNFPGRFSGRQFSNSRSEMNVSTLELGDSALYLCASSLVQGHMNTGELFFGEGSRLTVL.